Following are 15 T cell receptor beta chains from one sample sequenced in a study of tumor-infiltrating lymphocytes in primary liver carcinoma. TCR beta cDNA was reverse-transcribed from 450 to 500 ng of total RNA. The reaction used a constant-region primer and ProtoScript II reverse transcriptase. ARM-PCR was slightly modified, and three nested multiplex PCR rounds with it gave rise to the TCR beta libraries. Primers for the first two PCR rounds were TRBV1-TRBV30 forward primers and a C-beta reverse primer (approximately 10 cycles per round). TCRdb analysed the multiplex PCR reads with MiXCR anew, one entry per CDR3 protein. The table lists 35,000 to 40,000 distinct CDR3 sequences, approximately 82% of them singletons. Extraction of RNA together with DNA used roughly 18-32 mg of unsorted bulk tissue. The specimen sequenced was tumor-adjacent normal liver tissue. These receptors were collected from a middle-aged man with primary liver carcinoma and hepatitis B virus infection.

For this clonotype: One junction end disagrees with the germline gene, perhaps due to a read error. This chain joins TRBV6-2 or TRBV6-3 and TRBJ2-6, with 9 bases aligning to TRBD1. The CDR3 sequence is 17 residues long. The germline V gene encodes CDR1 MNHEY and CDR2 SVGEGT. The CDR3 loop is CASLGDRVHSVANVLTF. The DNA of the CDR3 is TGTGCCAGCCTGGGGGACAGGGTACACTCTGTGGCCAACGTCCTGACTTTC.

V usage is TRBV11-2 and J usage is TRBJ2-4, with D unresolved. CDR3 length equals 15 residues. The germline V gene encodes CDR1 SGHAT and CDR2 FQNNGV. CDR3 sequence (DNA): TGTGTCAACATCACTTCGGCGGTAGCCAAAAACATTCAGTACTTC. Encoded protein: CVNITSAVAKNIQYF.

This chain links TRBV5-5 with TRBJ2-1; 11 nucleotides agree with TRBD2. V gave up 3 bases and J gave up 7 bases; unmatched junction bases: 6. The CDR3 is made up of 15 amino acids. The V gene's germline CDR1 is SGHKS and CDR2 YYEKEE (reference sequence). The CDR3 DNA reads TGTGCCAGCAGCTCGGGACTAGCGGACGAAAATGAGCAGTTCTTC. The encoded protein is CASSSGLADENEQFF. The complete variable domain, with remaining parts taken from reference TRBV5-5 and TRBJ2-1, reads DAGVTQSPTHLIKTRGQQVTLRCSPISGHKSVSWYQQVLGQGPQFIFQYYEKEERGRGNFPDRFSARQFPNYSSELNVNALLLGDSALYLCASSSGLADENEQFFGPGTRLTVL.

In the case of this clonotype: The junction departs from the called germline gene at one end, perhaps through a read error. The chain links TRBV14 to TRBJ2-3; unclear D gene. The CDR3 contains 13 residues. Germline-derived CDR1 and CDR2 are SGHDN and FVKESK. The CDR3, as DNA: TGTGCCAGTAGCCGAGGATACGCAGATATGCAGTATTTT. It yields the protein CASSRGYADMQYF.

In regard to this clonotype: Because it lacks the conserved phenylalanine or tryptophan at the end, this CDR3 is likely a read error. The DNA for the CDR3 is TGTGCCAGCAGCTTCGTCAATCAGACCCAGCATTCT. This encodes CASSFVNQTQHS. The chain combines TRBV7-9 with TRBJ1-5; D gene unclear. CDR1 SEHNR and CDR2 FQNEAQ come from the germline V gene (reference sequence). The CDR3 consists of 12 residues.

In its sample, this clonotype was seen a few times. The chain joins TRBV7-8 to TRBJ1-5, with 8 bases matching TRBD1. The J segment lost 6 bases and the V segment lost 4 bases, leaving 8 bases of the junction unmatched. Germline lookup yields CDR1 SGHVS and CDR2 FQNEAQ. The CDR3 runs to 15 residues. The CDR3 is CASSSGQVVLQPQHF. CDR3 coding DNA: TGTGCCAGCAGCTCGGGACAGGTGGTGCTTCAGCCCCAGCATTTT. Full variable domain (outside the CDR3, taken from reference TRBV7-8 and TRBJ1-5): GAGVSQSPRYKVAKRGQDVALRCDPISGHVSLFWYQQALGQGPEFLTYFQNEAQLDKSGLPSDRFFAERPEGSVSTLKIQRTQQEDSAVYLCASSSGQVVLQPQHFGDGTRLSIL.

As to this clonotype: It is unclear where the CDR3 begins or ends on the DNA, so no DNA is shown, and the CDR3 is as TCRdb lists it. The CDR3 loop is CATSGVGTGNTEAFF. This chain uses TRBV24-1 with TRBJ1-1; the DNA was not used to check the table's D call, TRBD1. The CDR3 adds up to 15 amino acids, both ends counted. Germline lookup yields CDR1 KGHDR and CDR2 SFDVKD.

This clonotype was seen ten or more times. The V gene is TRBV7-9, the J gene TRBJ2-1; TRBD2 matches at 9 bases. The CDR3 totals 16 residues. Germline trimming cut 2 bases from V and 1 base from J; bases unmatched to any gene: 3. CDR1 is SEHNR and CDR2 is FQNEAQ in the germline V gene (reference sequence). The CDR3 DNA is TGTGCCAGCAGCTTATCTCTAGCGGGGTCCTACAATGAGCAGTTCTTC. Translated: CASSLSLAGSYNEQFF.

The chain couples TRBV11-2 to TRBJ2-1; possibly TRBD2 for D (5 bases). Per germline, CDR1 SGHAT and CDR2 FQNNGV. The CDR3 runs 14 residues. Trimming pared 3 bases from V and 5 bases from J, leaving 11 bases between. The CDR3 coding sequence is TGTGCCAGCAGCTTGTCGGGGTTCGACAATGAGCAGTTCTTC. Its translation is CASSLSGFDNEQFF.

On this clonotype: Its ends do not fully match the called genes, so a read error is possible. The chain recombines TRBV2 with TRBJ2-3; 7 nucleotides match TRBD2. Germline lookup yields CDR1 SNHLY and CDR2 FYNNEI. The CDR3 length is 15 residues. The CDR3 sequence: CASSDYLAVTDRQYF. The CDR3 DNA reads as TGTGCCAGCAGTGATTATCTAGCGGTCACAGATAGGCAGTATTTT.

This clonotype was detected once. The V and J genes are TRBV6-1 and TRBJ2-7, with 8 bases fitting TRBD2. V was pared by 9 bases and J by 2 bases, with 15 bases of the junction left unmatched. CDR3 length: 16 residues. CDR1 MNHNS and CDR2 SASEGT come from the germline V gene. CDR3 sequence: CASSPDRPAGAYEQYF. The CDR3, as DNA: TGTGCCAGTAGCCCCGATAGGCCAGCGGGAGCCTACGAGCAGTACTTC.

Notes on this clonotype: At one end the junction does not follow the germline gene, possibly because of a read error. The rearrangement uses TRBV14 and TRBJ2-1, with 8 positions matching TRBD2. This CDR3 contains 16 residues. Germline V lookup: CDR1 SGHDN, CDR2 FVKESK. DNA of the CDR3: TGTGTCAGCAGTACCGTAGCGGGATGGGTAAATAATGAGCAGTTCTTC. Its translation is CVSSTVAGWVNNEQFF. The whole variable domain, filled in from reference TRBV14 and TRBJ2-1, reads EAGVTQFPSHSVIEKGQTVTLRCDPISGHDNLYWYRRVMGKEIKFLLHFVKESKQDESGMPNNRFLAERTGGTYSTLKVQPAELEDSGVYFCVSSTVAGWVNNEQFFGPGTRLTVL.

About this clonotype: The CDR3 end shows no conserved phenylalanine or tryptophan, and so a read error is likely. The gene calls are TRBV29-1 and TRBJ2-2, with 8 bases that match TRBD2. Looked up from germline, CDR1 is SQVTM and CDR2 is ANQGSEA. The CDR3 is 15 amino acids. As DNA, the CDR3 is TGCAGCGTTGTAGCGGGAATCGTGAACACCGGTGAGCTGTTTTCT. Translated, it gives CSVVAGIVNTGELFS.

Concerning this clonotype itself: No conserved phenylalanine or tryptophan ends this CDR3, so it is likely a read error. The genes are TRBV4-1 and TRBJ2-1; either TRBD1 or TRBD2 may fit D (5 bases each). The germline V and J ends were trimmed by 1 base and 8 bases, with 15 bases remaining between them. Germline-derived CDR1 and CDR2 are MGHRA and YSYEKL. The CDR3 covers 15 residues. CDR3: CASSQGEGFIDEQFL. The CDR3 nucleotides read TGCGCCAGCAGCCAAGGAGAGGGGTTCATCGATGAGCAGTTCCTC.

This clonotype was counted only a few times. Compared with germline, one end of the junction differs, possibly owing to a read error. The V and J genes are TRBV29-1 and TRBJ2-1, with 15 bases identical to TRBD2. Germline V gene sequence: CDR1 SQVTM, CDR2 ANQGSEA. CDR3 length equals 17 residues. CDR3 DNA sequence: TGCATCGTTAATACAGGACTAGCGGGAGGGCCTAGGAATGAGCAGTTCTTC. Amino acids: CIVNTGLAGGPRNEQFF.